This T cell receptor beta chain was captured in a study of blood T cell repertoires in COVID-19. Study details: COVID-19 samples collected from the United States, Italy and Spain covered acute and convalescent phases. The analysed material was cDNA or gDNA that came from T cells, B-cell-depleted T cells, or PBMCs.

Between the trimmed V and J ends, which lost 7 bases and 3 bases, there was a span of 7 bases. The CDR3 is made up of 11 amino acids. The germline CDR1 and CDR2 sequences are SGHRS and YFSETQ. Under the authors' procedure: Estimated nucleated cell counts came from reference gene primer amplification. Using immunoSEQ multiplex PCR, the repertoire was profiled, and TCRdb retains in-frame clones only, with some absent. Clone size and V and J calls were adopted from that table, with D and trimming inferred from the DNA. The sample contains 95,000 to 100,000 clones, about nine tenths of which appear only once.

The receptor's source is a man aged 50-60 years with acute or convalescent COVID-19. The sample was peripheral blood. The chain has TRBV5-1 and TRBJ1-1, with D unclear. The CDR3 region has the DNA TGCGCCAGCTCACAAGACACTGAAGCTTTCTTT. Translating gives CASSQDTEAFF.